This passage covers 6 T cell receptor beta chains from one sample sequenced in a study of beta chain features in type 1 diabetes. The entirety of the isolated RNA underwent reverse transcription, so expressed TCRB transcripts were sequenced. Produced via immunoSEQ multiplex PCR; TCRdb's table is partial and in-frame only. Among about 150,000 clones, 11% were seen once, and the ten largest hold roughly 2%. The specimen sequenced was central memory CD4+ T cells from blood. The receptors stem from a young man in good health.

There are a few counts of this clone. The CDR3 DNA is TGCGCCAGCAGCTTGGGCAGGGCCGTGGGGACAGATACGCAGTATTTT. Translation gives CASSLGRAVGTDTQYF. This sequence joins TRBV5-1 and TRBJ2-3, with a tentative D call TRBD1 (5 bases). Germline CDR1 reads SGHRS; CDR2 reads YFSETQ. This CDR3 is 16 amino acids long. V dropped 0 bases and J dropped 3 bases, with 14 bases sitting between them.

This chain links TRBV30 with TRBJ1-1, with D perhaps matching TRBD1 (6 bases). The germline gives CDR1 GTSNPN, CDR2 SVGIG (reference sequence). The CDR3 is 13 amino acids. V gave up 4 bases and J gave up 1 base, with 10 bases separating them. The CDR3 region is CAWNRDQNTEAFF. The CDR3 region has the DNA TGTGCCTGGAACAGGGACCAGAACACTGAAGCTTTCTTT.

The V and J genes are TRBV5-1 and TRBJ2-2; tentative D call: TRBD2 (5 bases). The V end was cut by 4 bases, the J end by 3 bases, with 7 bases between. CDR1 and CDR2 (germline): SGHRS, YFSETQ. The CDR3 spans 13 residues. The DNA for the CDR3 is TGCGCCAGCAGCCCGGACTACACCGGGGAGCTGTTTTTT. Protein sequence: CASSPDYTGELFF.

This clone was counted between two and nine times. The chain combines TRBV7-2 with TRBJ2-3; D may correspond to TRBD1 or TRBD2 (6 bases each). The CDR3 length is 16 residues. From germline, CDR1 is SGHTA and CDR2 FQGNSA. Trimming stripped 4 bases from V and 0 bases from J, with 14 bases between. The CDR3 DNA follows: TGTGCCAGCAGCTATGGGGGGCTGACTAGCACAGATACGCAGTATTTT. Translation: CASSYGGLTSTDTQYF.

This clone was observed a few times. The DNA for the CDR3 is TGTGCCAGCAGCTTGGGACAGTTGAACACTGAAGCTTTCTTT. It yields the protein CASSLGQLNTEAFF. The V call is TRBV7-9, the J call TRBJ1-1, with 7 bases identical to TRBD1. CDR1 and CDR2 (germline): SEHNR, FQNEAQ (reference sequence). The CDR3 totals 14 residues. V shed 3 bases, J shed 0 bases, and the junction held 1 base outside the gene matches. The whole variable domain, remainder taken from reference TRBV7-9 and TRBJ1-1, is DTGVSQNPRHKITKRGQNVTFRCDPISEHNRLYWYRQTLGQGPEFLTYFQNEAQLEKSRLLSDRFSAERPKGSFSTLEIQRTEQGDSAMYLCASSLGQLNTEAFFGQGTRLTVV.

CDR3 sequence (DNA): TGTGCCAGTGGTAAACACACCGGGGAGCTGTTTTTT. Translation: CASGKHTGELFF. This chain links TRBV7-3 with TRBJ2-2, with D hard to call. CDR1 is SGHTA, CDR2 FQGTGA, per germline. The CDR3 contains 12 residues. V gave up 9 bases and J gave up 3 bases, with 8 bases separating them. Based on the CDR3 plus reference TRBV7-3 and TRBJ2-2, the full variable domain is GAGVSQTPSNKVTEKGKYVELRCDPISGHTALYWYRQSLGQGPEFLIYFQGTGAADDSGLPNDRFFAVRPEGSVSTLKIQRTERGDSAVYLCASGKHTGELFFGEGSRLTVL.